The rows below give T cell receptor beta chains drawn from one sample of a study of blood T cell repertoires in COVID-19. Method: immunoSEQ multiplex PCR; TCRdb's copy keeps in-frame clones and lacks some. The table shows about 240,000 clones, with 83% occurring only once. The sequenced sample was PBMCs or T cells enriched from blood (not recorded which). The receptors come from a woman aged 40 to 50 who had been exposed to COVID-19. The CDR3 runs from the conserved cysteine through the conserved F or W. The D gene is left open where the match is weak. The listing skips clone size in some rows; elsewhere it reads once, few, many or a size class.

V: TRBV5-1; size: NA; length: 14; D: NA; J: TRBJ1-1; CDR3: CASSRGGVNTEAFF; DNA: TGCGCCAGCAGTAGAGGCGGCGTGAACACTGAAGCTTTCTTT
V: TRBV9; size: NA; length: 14; D: NA; J: TRBJ1-6; CDR3: CASSGDIGQSPLHF; DNA: TGTGCCAGCAGCGGGGACATAGGGCAATCACCCCTCCACTTT
V: TRBV12-5; size: NA; length: 12; D: NA; J: TRBJ2-3; CDR3: CASGPRLDTQYF; DNA: TGTGCTAGTGGTCCCCGACTAGATACGCAGTATTTT
V: TRBV4-2; size: NA; length: 16; D: NA; J: TRBJ2-7; CDR3: CASSQVSGTSPYEQYF; DNA: TGTGCCAGCAGCCAAGTCTCCGGGACATCCCCCTACGAGCAGTACTTC
V: TRBV3-1/TRBV3-2; size: once; length: 15; D: TRBD1; J: TRBJ1-3; CDR3: CASSQWTGGGNTIYF; DNA: TGTGCCAGCAGCCAGTGGACAGGGGGAGGAAACACCATATATTTT
V: TRBV29-1; size: NA; length: 11; D: NA; J: TRBJ1-1; CDR3: CSVEGTRKAFF; DNA: TGCAGCGTTGAGGGCACACGAAAAGCTTTCTTT
V: TRBV24-1; size: NA; length: 15; D: TRBD1; J: TRBJ1-2; CDR3: CATSDPGTGQYGYTF; DNA: TGTGCCACCAGTGATCCTGGGACAGGACAGTATGGCTACACCTTC
V: TRBV6-5; size: NA; length: 15; D: TRBD2; J: TRBJ2-1; CDR3: CASSLAGGTYNEQFF; DNA: TGTGCCAGCAGCCTAGCGGGGGGGACCTACAATGAGCAGTTCTTC
V: TRBV30; size: NA; length: 14; D: TRBD1; J: TRBJ1-2; CDR3: CAWTGQGALYGYTF; DNA: TGTGCCTGGACTGGACAGGGGGCCCTATATGGCTACACCTTC
V: TRBV18; size: few; length: 16; D: NA; J: TRBJ1-2; CDR3: CASSPPVGGDNYGYTF; DNA: TGTGCCAGCTCACCACCGGTGGGAGGGGATAACTATGGCTACACCTTC
V: TRBV27; size: NA; length: 19; D: NA; J: TRBJ1-5; CDR3: CASSSQFGGLGYSNQPQHF; DNA: TGTGCCAGCAGTAGTCAGTTTGGGGGGTTGGGGTATAGCAATCAGCCCCAGCATTTT
V: TRBV12-5; size: NA; length: 18; D: TRBD1; J: TRBJ1-2; CDR3: CASGLVSGGVVGDYGYTF; DNA: TGTGCTAGTGGTTTGGTGTCAGGGGGCGTCGTTGGGGACTATGGCTACACCTTC
V: TRBV7-9; size: NA; length: 17; D: NA; J: TRBJ1-2; CDR3: CASSSTSSGVLNYGYTF; DNA: TGTGCCAGCAGCTCGACGTCATCGGGAGTCCTCAACTATGGCTACACCTTC
V: TRBV10-3; size: NA; length: 17; D: TRBD1; J: TRBJ2-3; CDR3: CAISGNTGAGGTDTQYF; DNA: TGTGCCATCAGTGGCAACACAGGGGCCGGAGGCACAGATACGCAGTATTTT
V: TRBV5-6; size: NA; length: 16; D: NA; J: TRBJ1-2; CDR3: CASSLGGGLLDYGYTF; DNA: TGTGCCAGCAGCTTGGGTGGAGGGTTGTTGGACTATGGCTACACCTTC
V: TRBV19; size: NA; length: 13; D: TRBD1; J: TRBJ1-1; CDR3: CASSKQGMTEAFF; DNA: TGTGCCAGTAGTAAACAGGGGATGACTGAAGCTTTCTTT
V: TRBV6-6; size: many; length: 16; D: NA; J: TRBJ1-6; CDR3: CASSLMPSSYNSPLHF; DNA: TGTGCCAGCAGTTTAATGCCGAGCTCCTATAATTCACCCCTCCACTTT
V: TRBV6-2/TRBV6-3; size: NA; length: 15; D: TRBD1; J: TRBJ2-1; CDR3: CASSYKGQGGYEQFF; DNA: TGTGCCAGCAGTTACAAGGGACAGGGGGGTTATGAGCAGTTCTTC
V: TRBV6-5; size: few; length: 13; D: TRBD1; J: TRBJ1-2; CDR3: CASSRTGGYGYTF; DNA: TGTGCCAGCAGTAGGACAGGGGGTTATGGCTACACCTTC
V: TRBV3-1/TRBV3-2; size: NA; length: 17; D: NA; J: TRBJ2-6; CDR3: CASSLHGQNSGANVLTF; DNA: TGTGCCAGCAGCCTTCACGGACAGAATTCTGGGGCCAACGTCCTGACTTTC
V: TRBV5-6; size: NA; length: 14; D: TRBD1; J: TRBJ1-2; CDR3: CASSAQTGGYGYTF; DNA: TGTGCCAGCAGCGCCCAGACAGGGGGCTATGGCTACACCTTC
V: TRBV18; size: NA; length: 19; D: NA; J: TRBJ1-6; CDR3: CASSPREGGRTSDNSPLHF; DNA: TGTGCCAGCTCACCACGGGAGGGGGGACGGACTTCTGATAATTCACCCCTCCACTTT
V: TRBV4-1; size: NA; length: 15; D: NA; J: TRBJ1-2; CDR3: CASSQETSLPNGYTF; DNA: TGCGCCAGCAGCCAAGAGACAAGCCTCCCTAATGGCTACACCTTC
V: TRBV5-1; size: NA; length: 15; D: TRBD2; J: TRBJ2-1; CDR3: CASSLVAGAVGEQFF; DNA: TGCGCCAGCAGCTTGGTAGCGGGGGCGGTGGGTGAGCAGTTCTTC
V: TRBV5-5; size: once; length: 16; D: NA; J: TRBJ1-6; CDR3: CASSLPVATDGSPLHF; DNA: TGTGCCAGCAGCCTCCCCGTCGCTACCGATGGTTCACCCCTCCACTTT
V: TRBV28; size: NA; length: 15; D: TRBD1; J: TRBJ2-1; CDR3: CASSTTPGQYNEQFF; DNA: TGTGCCAGCAGTACTACCCCGGGACAGTACAATGAGCAGTTCTTC
V: TRBV2; size: NA; length: 12; D: TRBD1; J: TRBJ2-7; CDR3: CASRPDRGEQYF; DNA: TGTGCCAGCAGACCCGACAGGGGCGAGCAGTACTTC
V: TRBV5-6; size: NA; length: 13; D: TRBD1; J: TRBJ2-5; CDR3: CASSLDRVETQYF; DNA: TGTGCCAGCAGCCTTGACAGGGTGGAGACCCAGTACTTC
V: TRBV2; size: NA; length: 13; D: NA; J: TRBJ2-2; CDR3: CASCGVGIGELFF; DNA: TGTGCCAGCTGCGGTGTCGGGATCGGGGAGCTGTTTTTT
V: TRBV5-4; size: NA; length: 14; D: TRBD1; J: TRBJ1-2; CDR3: CASSSPGQGNGYTF; DNA: TGTGCCAGCAGCTCTCCGGGACAGGGAAATGGCTACACCTTC
V: TRBV7-3; size: NA; length: 15; D: TRBD1; J: TRBJ1-6; CDR3: CASSQGDRGLSPLHF; DNA: TGTGCCAGCAGCCAAGGGGACAGGGGGTTGTCACCCCTCCACTTT
V: TRBV2; size: NA; length: 16; D: NA; J: TRBJ1-2; CDR3: CASSEVLGELGFGYTF; DNA: TGTGCCAGCAGTGAAGTCCTCGGGGAATTGGGCTTTGGCTACACCTTC
V: TRBV6-1; size: NA; length: 16; D: NA; J: TRBJ1-6; CDR3: CASSEAGPREGSPLHF; DNA: TGTGCCAGCAGTGAAGCAGGGCCCAGGGAGGGATCACCCCTCCACTTT
V: TRBV28; size: NA; length: 16; D: NA; J: TRBJ2-2; CDR3: CASSFYLEWNTGELFF; DNA: TGTGCCAGCAGTTTTTATCTCGAGTGGAACACCGGGGAGCTGTTTTTT
V: TRBV5-1; size: NA; length: 15; D: TRBD1; J: TRBJ1-4; CDR3: CASSLQGMNNEKLFF; DNA: TGCGCCAGCAGCCTACAGGGGATGAATAACGAAAAACTGTTTTTT
V: TRBV7-2; size: once; length: 16; D: NA; J: TRBJ1-1; CDR3: CASSFFPGRGNTEAFF; DNA: TGTGCCAGCAGCTTCTTCCCGGGTAGAGGGAACACTGAAGCTTTCTTT
V: TRBV14; size: NA; length: 12; D: TRBD1; J: TRBJ1-2; CDR3: CASSADREVHTF; DNA: TGTGCCAGCAGCGCGGACAGGGAGGTCCACACCTTC
V: TRBV4-1; size: NA; length: 15; D: NA; J: TRBJ1-1; CDR3: CASSLTPPENTEAFF; DNA: TGCGCCAGCAGCCTTACTCCACCCGAGAACACTGAAGCTTTCTTT
V: TRBV6-5; size: NA; length: 14; D: TRBD1; J: TRBJ1-6; CDR3: CATQGAMTGRALHF; DNA: TGTGCCACACAGGGGGCGATGACAGGTCGGGCCCTCCACTTT
V: TRBV27; size: NA; length: 16; D: NA; J: TRBJ1-5; CDR3: CASSLSAGALGQPQHF; DNA: TGTGCCAGCAGTTTATCGGCAGGGGCCCTCGGGCAGCCCCAGCATTTT
V: TRBV7-2; size: NA; length: 12; D: NA; J: TRBJ2-2; CDR3: CASSSDTGELFF; DNA: TGTGCCAGCAGCTCGGACACCGGGGAGCTGTTTTTT
V: TRBV19; size: once; length: 15; D: NA; J: TRBJ1-6; CDR3: CASSGRGQYLAPLHF; DNA: TGTGCCAGTAGTGGTAGGGGTCAGTATTTGGCACCCCTCCACTTT
V: TRBV18; size: few; length: 17; D: NA; J: TRBJ2-1; CDR3: CASSRTSGQGRGDEQFF; DNA: TGTGCCAGCTCACGCACTTCCGGACAAGGCAGGGGTGATGAGCAGTTCTTC
V: TRBV5-6; size: NA; length: 15; D: NA; J: TRBJ2-2; CDR3: CASSLSSTRAGELFF; DNA: TGTGCCAGCAGCTTATCGAGTACCCGGGCCGGGGAGCTGTTTTTT
V: TRBV12-3/TRBV12-4; size: NA; length: 12; D: NA; J: TRBJ1-1; CDR3: CASSFWATEAFF; DNA: TGTGCCAGCAGTTTCTGGGCAACTGAAGCTTTCTTT
V: TRBV6-5; size: NA; length: 14; D: TRBD2; J: TRBJ2-1; CDR3: CASGPSRGSDEQFF; DNA: TGTGCCAGTGGGCCCTCGCGGGGGAGCGATGAGCAGTTCTTC
V: TRBV3-1/TRBV3-2; size: few; length: 11; D: NA; J: TRBJ1-1; CDR3: CASSQDMRAFF; DNA: TGTGCCAGCAGCCAAGATATGCGAGCTTTCTTT
V: TRBV27; size: NA; length: 13; D: TRBD1; J: TRBJ2-4; CDR3: CASSLNRGDIQYF; DNA: TGTGCCAGCAGTTTAAACAGGGGTGACATTCAGTACTTC
V: TRBV7-8; size: NA; length: 14; D: NA; J: TRBJ1-1; CDR3: CASSLGTRNTEAFF; DNA: TGTGCCAGCAGCTTAGGGACAAGGAACACTGAAGCTTTCTTT
V: TRBV4-1; size: NA; length: 16; D: NA; J: TRBJ1-1; CDR3: CASSQVPAPGDTEAFF; DNA: TGCGCCAGCAGCCAAGTCCCCGCCCCGGGGGACACTGAAGCTTTCTTT
V: TRBV12-3/TRBV12-4; size: NA; length: 11; D: TRBD1; J: TRBJ1-1; CDR3: CASSLGGLAFF; DNA: TGTGCCAGCAGCCTAGGGGGCTTAGCTTTCTTT
V: TRBV27; size: once; length: 14; D: TRBD1; J: TRBJ2-5; CDR3: CASSRTGSVETQYF; DNA: TGTGCCAGCAGTCGGACAGGGTCCGTAGAGACCCAGTACTTC
V: TRBV11-2; size: NA; length: 14; D: NA; J: TRBJ2-3; CDR3: CASSWTVATDTQYF; DNA: TGTGCCAGCAGCTGGACAGTCGCAACAGATACGCAGTATTTT